The sequence of this T cell receptor beta chain was determined in a study of blood T cell repertoires in COVID-19. Comment on this clone: The sample carries other DNA sequences with the same CDR3.

Using immunoSEQ multiplex PCR, the repertoire was profiled, and TCRdb retains in-frame clones only, with some absent. This repertoire shows a few hundred thousand clones, nearly 90% found once; its top ten account for over 0.55%. Germline V gene data show CDR1 as LGHNA and CDR2 as YSLEER. V lost 1 base to trimming and J lost 2 bases, with 12 bases between them. The CDR3 is made up of 15 amino acids. The chain combines TRBV4-3 with TRBJ2-7; D possibly corresponds to TRBD2 (5 bases). Sequencing used peripheral blood. This TCR came from a human donor in a cohort sampled during active COVID-19. The CDR3 is CASSQALAGPYEQYF. DNA for the CDR3: TGCGCCAGCAGCCAAGCTCTGGCGGGCCCCTACGAGCAGTACTTC.